A selection of T cell receptor beta chains follows, all from one sample in a study of T cells in tuberculosis. Sequencing used immunoSEQ multiplex PCR; TCRdb keeps in-frame clones, though not all of them. Of roughly 41,000 clones in the sample, roughly 93% were seen once. The sequenced material came from PBMCs. Receptor source: a donor between 10 and 29 years old with latent tuberculosis or without tuberculosis infection. Some clones in this sample may be carry-over from other donors' samples. The CDR3 runs from the conserved cysteine through the conserved F or W.

V gene	J gene	CDR3 protein
TRBV15	TRBJ1-4	CATSIRQANEKLFF
TRBV5-1	TRBJ1-6	CASSWDRVDSPLHF
TRBV7-2	TRBJ2-7	CASSLESLALNEQYF
TRBV14	TRBJ2-3	CASSQSRRGGLTDTQYF
TRBV5-1	TRBJ1-1	CASSLQGPDTEAFF
TRBV29-1	TRBJ2-6	CSVTGGPSGANVLTF
TRBV4-3	TRBJ1-1	CASSQMAVNTEAFF
TRBV13	TRBJ1-1	CASTRSEGRVTEAFF
TRBV4-3	TRBJ1-5	CASSQVFSFRQGASNQPQHF
TRBV29-1	TRBJ1-5	CSVGTGLNQPQHF
TRBV18	TRBJ2-3	CASSPRGTDTQYF
TRBV4-3	TRBJ2-3	CASSQDRAGGALGDTQYF
TRBV5-4	TRBJ2-3	CASSLIAGGPTDTQYF
TRBV14	TRBJ2-1	CASSQVASYNEQFF
TRBV7-9	TRBJ2-5	CASSPARETQYF
TRBV29-1	TRBJ1-1	CSVELSMNTEAFF
TRBV19	TRBJ2-5	CASSDQGQETQYF
TRBV19	TRBJ1-4	CASSPWTGQREKLFF
TRBV5-1	TRBJ2-6	CASSSEDFNVLTF
TRBV4-3	TRBJ1-5	CASSQDDRVYQPQHF
TRBV9	TRBJ1-2	CASSVGGTEGYTF
TRBV30	TRBJ2-3	CASHPDSQLLNTQYF
TRBV4-1	TRBJ1-5	CASSQDASGIQPQHF
TRBV11-2	TRBJ2-1	CASRAGTGTYNEQFF
TRBV15	TRBJ1-5	CATSRDTGEVQPQHF
TRBV19	TRBJ1-1	CASSMDIGGRTEAFF
TRBV7-2	TRBJ2-2	CASSLSGLAGSGELFF
TRBV6-5	TRBJ2-3	CASSRSGRTDTQYF
TRBV6-1	TRBJ1-4	CASSGRLQSREKLFF
TRBV7-3	TRBJ2-1	CASSLRSSGFSYNEQFF
TRBV4-3	TRBJ2-7	CASSQDPEAESEQYF
TRBV5-1	TRBJ1-5	CASSLGTGGFMSNQPQHF
TRBV12-5	TRBJ1-3	CASGLSGSGNTIYF
TRBV7-2	TRBJ2-7	CASSPGLAVTYEQYF
TRBV4-1	TRBJ2-4	CASSQGHLAKNIQYF
TRBV4-1	TRBJ1-2	CASSRTGGGNYGYTF
TRBV19	TRBJ2-7	CASPASGGVNEQYF
TRBV2	TRBJ1-1	CASSDLVQGGDTEAFF
TRBV4-3	TRBJ2-7	CASSQDVSYEQYF
TRBV11-2	TRBJ2-6	CASSPFPGQDSSGANVLTF
TRBV5-5	TRBJ2-7	CASSLVPGSSYEQYF
TRBV5-4	TRBJ2-6	CASTQGAAGANVLTF
TRBV11-2	TRBJ1-1	CASSLEALGQNTEAFF
TRBV5-6	TRBJ1-1	CASSLVYRNTEAFF
TRBV5-5	TRBJ1-5	CASSKGQGEWPQHF
TRBV7-2	TRBJ1-2	CASSQTGGNGYTF
TRBV13	TRBJ1-2	CASSLNRDTTNYGYTF
TRBV11-2	TRBJ1-4	CASSLTRDSQGSAKLFF
TRBV2	TRBJ2-2	CASTGSGGELFF
TRBV27	TRBJ1-2	CASSFSGGTHGGYTF
TRBV7-2	TRBJ2-7	CASSLSPGQGYEQYF
TRBV5-1	TRBJ2-7	CASSLDRDIYEQYF